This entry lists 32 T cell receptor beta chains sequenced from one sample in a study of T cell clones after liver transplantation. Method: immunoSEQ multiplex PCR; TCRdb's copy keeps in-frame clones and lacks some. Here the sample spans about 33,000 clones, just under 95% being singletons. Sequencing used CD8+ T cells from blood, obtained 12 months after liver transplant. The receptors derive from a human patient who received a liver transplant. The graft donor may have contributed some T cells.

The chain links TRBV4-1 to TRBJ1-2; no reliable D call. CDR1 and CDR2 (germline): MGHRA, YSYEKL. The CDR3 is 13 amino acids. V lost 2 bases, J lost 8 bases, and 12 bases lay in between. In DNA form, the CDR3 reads TGCGCCAGCAGCCAATTAAACAGTAACGGCTACACCTTC. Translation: CASSQLNSNGYTF.

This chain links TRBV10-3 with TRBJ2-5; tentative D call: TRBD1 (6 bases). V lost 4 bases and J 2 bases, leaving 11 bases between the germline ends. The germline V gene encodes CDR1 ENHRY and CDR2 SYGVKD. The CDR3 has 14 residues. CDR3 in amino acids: CAISVSGQQETQYF. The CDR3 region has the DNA TGTGCCATCAGTGTAAGCGGACAGCAAGAGACCCAGTACTTC.

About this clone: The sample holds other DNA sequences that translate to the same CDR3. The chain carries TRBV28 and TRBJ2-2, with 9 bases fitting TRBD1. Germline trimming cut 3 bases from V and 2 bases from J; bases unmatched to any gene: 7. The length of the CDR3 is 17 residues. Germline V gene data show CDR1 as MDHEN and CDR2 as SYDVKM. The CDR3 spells CASSFRRDRANTGELFF. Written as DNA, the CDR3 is TGTGCCAGCAGTTTCCGACGGGACAGGGCTAACACCGGGGAGCTGTTTTTT.

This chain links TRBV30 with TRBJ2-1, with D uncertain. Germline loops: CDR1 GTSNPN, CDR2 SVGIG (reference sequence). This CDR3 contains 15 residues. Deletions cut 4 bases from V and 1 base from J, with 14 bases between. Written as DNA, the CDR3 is TGTGCCTGGATCTCTCACGATGCATCCTACAATGAGCAGTTCTTC. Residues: CAWISHDASYNEQFF.

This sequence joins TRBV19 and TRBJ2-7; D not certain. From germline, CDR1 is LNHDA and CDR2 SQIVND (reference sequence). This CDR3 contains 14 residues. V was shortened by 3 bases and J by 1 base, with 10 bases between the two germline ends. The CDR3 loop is CASSIDAESYEQYF. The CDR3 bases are TGTGCCAGTAGTATTGATGCCGAGTCCTACGAGCAGTACTTC.

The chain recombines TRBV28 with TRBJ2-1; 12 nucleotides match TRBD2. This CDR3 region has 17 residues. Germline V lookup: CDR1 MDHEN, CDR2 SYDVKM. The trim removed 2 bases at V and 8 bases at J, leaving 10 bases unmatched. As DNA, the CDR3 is TGTGCCAGCAGTTTAAACCATGGGACTAGCGGGTTCTATGAGCAGTTCTTC. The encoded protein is CASSLNHGTSGFYEQFF. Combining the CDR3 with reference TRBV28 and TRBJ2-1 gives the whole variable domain DVKVTQSSRYLVKRTGEKVFLECVQDMDHENMFWYRQDPGLGLRLIYFSYDVKMKEKGDIPEGYSVSREKKERFSLILESASTNQTSMYLCASSLNHGTSGFYEQFFGPGTRLTVL.

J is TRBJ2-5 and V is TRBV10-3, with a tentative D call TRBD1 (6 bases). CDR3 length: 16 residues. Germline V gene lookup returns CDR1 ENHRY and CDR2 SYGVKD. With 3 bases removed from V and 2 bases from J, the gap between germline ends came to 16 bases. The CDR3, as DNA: TGTGCCATCAGTGATAGGGGGACATCCTCGCAAGAGACCCAGTACTTC. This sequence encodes CAISDRGTSSQETQYF.

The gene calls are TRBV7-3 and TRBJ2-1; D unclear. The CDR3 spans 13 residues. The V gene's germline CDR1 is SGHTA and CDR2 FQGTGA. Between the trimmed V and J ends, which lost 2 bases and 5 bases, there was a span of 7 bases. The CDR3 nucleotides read TGTGCCAGCAGCTTAGCCCCAAACAATGAGCAGTTCTTC. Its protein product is CASSLAPNNEQFF.

CDR3 residues: CASSRQGRSYEQYF. CDR3 DNA: TGTGCCAGCAGCCGACAGGGTCGCTCCTACGAGCAGTACTTC. The chain recombines TRBV7-9 with TRBJ2-7; 7 bases match TRBD1. The germline V gene encodes CDR1 SEHNR and CDR2 FQNEAQ (reference sequence). This CDR3 is 14 amino acids long. V lost 5 bases and J lost 0; bases outside the gene matches: 4. The variable domain in full, with the rest retrieved from reference TRBV7-9 and TRBJ2-7, is DTGVSQNPRHKITKRGQNVTFRCDPISEHNRLYWYRQTLGQGPEFLTYFQNEAQLEKSRLLSDRFSAERPKGSFSTLEIQRTEQGDSAMYLCASSRQGRSYEQYFGPGTRLTVT.

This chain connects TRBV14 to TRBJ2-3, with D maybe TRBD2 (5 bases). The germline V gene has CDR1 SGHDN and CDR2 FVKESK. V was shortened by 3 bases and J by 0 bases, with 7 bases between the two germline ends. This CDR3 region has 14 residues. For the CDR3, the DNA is TGTGCCAGCAGCCAGGCGGGTAGCACAGATACGCAGTATTTT. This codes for CASSQAGSTDTQYF.

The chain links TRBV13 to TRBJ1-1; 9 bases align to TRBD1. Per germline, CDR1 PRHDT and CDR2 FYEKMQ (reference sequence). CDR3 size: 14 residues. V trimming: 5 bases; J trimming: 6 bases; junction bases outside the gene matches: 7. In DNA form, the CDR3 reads TGTGCCAGCAGCACCGGGGACAGGGTCCCTGAAGCTTTCTTT. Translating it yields CASSTGDRVPEAFF. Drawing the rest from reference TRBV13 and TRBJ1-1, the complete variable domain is AAGVIQSPRHLIKEKRETATLKCYPIPRHDTVYWYQQGPGQDPQFLISFYEKMQSDKGSIPDRFSAQQFSDYHSELNMSSLELGDSALYFCASSTGDRVPEAFFGQGTRLTVV.

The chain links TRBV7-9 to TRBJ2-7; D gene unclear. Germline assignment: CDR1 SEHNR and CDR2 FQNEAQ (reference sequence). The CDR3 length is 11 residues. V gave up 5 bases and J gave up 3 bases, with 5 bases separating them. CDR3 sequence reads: CASSKSYEQYF. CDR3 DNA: TGTGCCAGCAGCAAGAGCTACGAGCAGTACTTC.

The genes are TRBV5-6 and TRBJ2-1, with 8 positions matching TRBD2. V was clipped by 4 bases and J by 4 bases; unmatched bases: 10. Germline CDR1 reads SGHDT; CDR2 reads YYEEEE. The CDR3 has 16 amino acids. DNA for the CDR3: TGTGCCAGCAGCGGGGGTGGGAGCGGGAGATACAATGAGCAGTTCTTC. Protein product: CASSGGGSGRYNEQFF. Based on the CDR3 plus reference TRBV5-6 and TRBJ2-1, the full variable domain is DAGVTQSPTHLIKTRGQQVTLRCSPKSGHDTVSWYQQALGQGPQFIFQYYEEEERQRGNFPDRFSGHQFPNYSSELNVNALLLGDSALYLCASSGGGSGRYNEQFFGPGTRLTVL.

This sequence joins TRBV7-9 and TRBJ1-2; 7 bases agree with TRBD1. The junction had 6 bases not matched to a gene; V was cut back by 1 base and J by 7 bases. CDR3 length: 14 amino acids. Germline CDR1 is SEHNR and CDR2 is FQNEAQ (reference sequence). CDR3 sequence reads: CASSLDKDRRGYTF. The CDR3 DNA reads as TGTGCCAGCAGCTTAGATAAGGACAGGCGTGGCTACACCTTC.

The CDR3 bases are TGTGCCAGCAGTTCACTCGGACAGGGCTACAATGAGCAGTTCTTC. This sequence encodes CASSSLGQGYNEQFF. This sequence joins TRBV27 and TRBJ2-1; the match to TRBD1 covers 8 bases. This CDR3 region has 15 residues. Germline loops: CDR1 MNHEY, CDR2 SMNVEV (reference sequence). V was pared by 4 bases and J by 3 bases, with 5 bases of the junction left unmatched.

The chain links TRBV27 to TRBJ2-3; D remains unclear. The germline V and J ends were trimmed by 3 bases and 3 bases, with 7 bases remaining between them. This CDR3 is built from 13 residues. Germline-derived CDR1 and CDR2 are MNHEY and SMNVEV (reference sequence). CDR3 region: CASSFRGTDTQYF. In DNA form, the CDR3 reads TGTGCCAGCAGTTTCCGAGGAACAGATACGCAGTATTTT.

The CDR3 loop is CASSLTGGLTDTQYF. In DNA form, the CDR3 reads TGTGCCAGCAGCTTAACGGGAGGACTCACAGATACGCAGTATTTT. The gene calls are TRBV7-3 and TRBJ2-3; tentatively, D is TRBD2 (6 bases). The germline CDR1 and CDR2 sequences are SGHTA and FQGTGA. The CDR3 consists of 15 residues. V was clipped by 0 bases and J by 2 bases, with 9 bases between them.

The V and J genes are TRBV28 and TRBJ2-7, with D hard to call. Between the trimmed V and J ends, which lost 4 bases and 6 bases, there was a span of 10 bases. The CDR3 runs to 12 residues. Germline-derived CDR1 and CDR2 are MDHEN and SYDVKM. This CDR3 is CASSYGPGEQYF. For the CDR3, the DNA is TGTGCCAGCAGTTACGGTCCCGGCGAGCAGTACTTC.

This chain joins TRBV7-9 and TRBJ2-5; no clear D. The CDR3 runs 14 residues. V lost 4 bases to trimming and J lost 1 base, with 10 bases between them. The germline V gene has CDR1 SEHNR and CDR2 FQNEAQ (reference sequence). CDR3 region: CASSSPAVQETQYF. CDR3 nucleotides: TGTGCCAGCAGCTCCCCGGCAGTCCAAGAGACCCAGTACTTC.

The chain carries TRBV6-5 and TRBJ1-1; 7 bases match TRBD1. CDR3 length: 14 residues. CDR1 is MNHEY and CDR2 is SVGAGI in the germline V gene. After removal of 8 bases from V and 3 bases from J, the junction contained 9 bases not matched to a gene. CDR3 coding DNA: TGTGCCAGCCATCAGGACAGGCGGGACACTGAAGCTTTCTTT. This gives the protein CASHQDRRDTEAFF.

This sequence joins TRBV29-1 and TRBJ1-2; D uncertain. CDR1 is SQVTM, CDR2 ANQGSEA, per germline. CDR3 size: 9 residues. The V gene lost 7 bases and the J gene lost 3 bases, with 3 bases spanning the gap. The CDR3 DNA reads TGCAGCGAAGACTATGGCTACACCTTC. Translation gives CSEDYGYTF. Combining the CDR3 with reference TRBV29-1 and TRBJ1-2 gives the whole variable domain SAVISQKPSRDICQRGTSLTIQCQVDSQVTMMFWYRQQPGQSLTLIATANQGSEATYESGFVIDKFPISRPNLTFSTLTVSNMSPEDSSIYLCSEDYGYTFGSGTRLTVV.

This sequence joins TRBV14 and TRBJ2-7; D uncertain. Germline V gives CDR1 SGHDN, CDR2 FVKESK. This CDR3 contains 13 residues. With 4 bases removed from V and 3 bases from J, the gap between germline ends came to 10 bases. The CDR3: CASSPVGFYEQYF. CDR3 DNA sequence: TGTGCCAGCAGCCCAGTGGGGTTCTACGAGCAGTACTTC. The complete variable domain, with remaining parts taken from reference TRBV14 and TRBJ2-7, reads EAGVTQFPSHSVIEKGQTVTLRCDPISGHDNLYWYRRVMGKEIKFLLHFVKESKQDESGMPNNRFLAERTGGTYSTLKVQPAELEDSGVYFCASSPVGFYEQYFGPGTRLTVT.

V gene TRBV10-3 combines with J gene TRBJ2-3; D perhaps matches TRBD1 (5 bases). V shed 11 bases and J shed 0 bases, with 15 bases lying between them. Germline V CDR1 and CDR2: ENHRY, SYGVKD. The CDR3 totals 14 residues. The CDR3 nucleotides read TGTGCCTCCAGGCAGGGTCCTAGCACAGATACGCAGTATTTT. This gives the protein CASRQGPSTDTQYF.

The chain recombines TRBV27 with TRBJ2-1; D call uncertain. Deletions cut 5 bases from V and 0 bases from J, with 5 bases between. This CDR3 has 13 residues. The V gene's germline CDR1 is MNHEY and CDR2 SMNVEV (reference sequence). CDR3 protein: CASSRTSYNEQFF. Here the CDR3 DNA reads TGTGCCAGCAGTCGGACCTCCTACAATGAGCAGTTCTTC.

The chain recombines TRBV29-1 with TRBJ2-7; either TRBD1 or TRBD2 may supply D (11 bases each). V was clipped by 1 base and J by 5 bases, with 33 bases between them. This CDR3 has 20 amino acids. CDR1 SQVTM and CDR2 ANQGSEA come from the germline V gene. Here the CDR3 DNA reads TGCAGCGTTGAAGTTGGGACAGGGGGGACTAGCGGCCCTCTAGGGAACGAGCAGTACTTC. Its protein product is CSVEVGTGGTSGPLGNEQYF.

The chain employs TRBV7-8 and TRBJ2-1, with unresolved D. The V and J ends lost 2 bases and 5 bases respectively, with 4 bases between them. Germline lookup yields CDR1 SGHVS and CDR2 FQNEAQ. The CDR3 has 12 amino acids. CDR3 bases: TGTGCCAGCAGCTTAATGGACAATGAGCAGTTCTTC. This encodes CASSLMDNEQFF.

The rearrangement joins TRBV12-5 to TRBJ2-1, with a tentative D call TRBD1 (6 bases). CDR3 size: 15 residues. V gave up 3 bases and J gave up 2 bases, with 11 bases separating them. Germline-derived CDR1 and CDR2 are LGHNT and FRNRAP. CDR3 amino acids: CASGLGQGTYNEQFF. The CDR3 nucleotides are TGTGCTAGTGGTTTAGGCCAGGGGACCTACAATGAGCAGTTCTTC.

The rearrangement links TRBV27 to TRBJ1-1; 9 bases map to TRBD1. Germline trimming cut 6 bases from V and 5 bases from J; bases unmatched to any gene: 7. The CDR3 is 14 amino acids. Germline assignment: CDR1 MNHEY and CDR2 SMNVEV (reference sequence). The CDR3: CASSLNRGLTEAFF. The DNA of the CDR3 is TGTGCCAGCAGCCTAAACAGGGGGCTGACTGAAGCTTTCTTT.

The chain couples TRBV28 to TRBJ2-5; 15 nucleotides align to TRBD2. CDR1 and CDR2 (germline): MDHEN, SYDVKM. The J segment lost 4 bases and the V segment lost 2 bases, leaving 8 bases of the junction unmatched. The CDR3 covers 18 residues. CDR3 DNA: TGTGCCAGCAGTTTACAGACACCGGGACTAGCGGGAGGAGAGACCCAGTACTTC. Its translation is CASSLQTPGLAGGETQYF.

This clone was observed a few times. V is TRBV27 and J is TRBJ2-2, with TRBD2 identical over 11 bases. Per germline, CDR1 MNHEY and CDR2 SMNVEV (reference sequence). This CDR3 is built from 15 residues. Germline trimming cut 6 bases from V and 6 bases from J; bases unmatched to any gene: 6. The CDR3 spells CASRLAGGLAGELFF. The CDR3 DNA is TGTGCCAGCAGATTAGCGGGAGGGCTTGCCGGGGAGCTGTTTTTT.

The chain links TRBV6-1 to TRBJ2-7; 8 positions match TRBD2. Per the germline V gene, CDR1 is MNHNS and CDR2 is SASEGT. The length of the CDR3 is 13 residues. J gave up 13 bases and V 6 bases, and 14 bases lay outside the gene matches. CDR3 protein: CASSPAGVLTEYF. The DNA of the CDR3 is TGTGCCAGCAGCCCAGCGGGAGTGCTTACGGAATACTTC.

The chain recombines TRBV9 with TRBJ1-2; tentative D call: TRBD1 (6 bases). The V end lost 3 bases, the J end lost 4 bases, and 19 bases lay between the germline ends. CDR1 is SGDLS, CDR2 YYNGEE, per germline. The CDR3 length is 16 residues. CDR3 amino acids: CASSEPTGTLGYGYTF. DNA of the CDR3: TGTGCCAGCAGCGAACCTACAGGGACCCTTGGCTATGGCTACACCTTC.